This TCR beta chain was profiled in a study of blood T cell repertoires in COVID-19. Source study methods: By means of reference gene primer amplification, nucleated cell counts were estimated. The repertoire was sequenced with immunoSEQ multiplex PCR; TCRdb's copy has only in-frame clones and lacks some. V, J and clone size derive from that table, while D and trimming were established from the DNA sequence. The table has a few hundred thousand clones, over 85% seen once. The CDR3 is 16 residues long. The V gene lost 3 bases and the J gene lost 7 bases, with 19 bases spanning the gap. The V gene's germline CDR1 is SNHLY and CDR2 FYNNEI.

Source material: PBMCs or T cells enriched from blood (not recorded which). The clonotype was recovered from a woman aged 25 to 39 who had recovered from COVID-19. The V and J genes are TRBV2 and TRBJ1-5; possibly TRBD1 for D (6 bases). DNA for the CDR3: TGTGCCAGCAGTGACCCGGGACAAGCGGCTCGGCAGCCCCAGCATTTT. Encoded protein: CASSDPGQAARQPQHF.